Below are 7 T cell receptor beta chains sequenced from a single sample in a study of identical twins. TCRdb reprocessed the 5' RACE reads via MiXCR and lists one record per CDR3 protein. The sample contains under 300,000 distinct CDR3 sequences, approximately 12% of which appear only once. The data were also submitted as part of a second study, on yellow fever vaccine responses in identical twins.

Material: memory (CD45RO+) T cells sorted from blood. These receptors were taken from a woman aged 18-29 years in good health.

This clonotype came up a few times. The chain uses TRBV7-9 and TRBJ2-7; D unclear. There are 15 residues in the CDR3. The V end lost 4 bases, the J end lost 1 base, and 14 bases lay between the germline ends. Germline V CDR1 and CDR2: SEHNR, FQNEAQ (reference sequence). The CDR3: CASSSFGRKSYEQYF. The CDR3, as DNA: TGTGCCAGCAGCTCCTTTGGACGGAAATCCTACGAGCAGTACTTC.

This clonotype was seen only a few times. The genes are TRBV9 and TRBJ2-1; the D gene could be TRBD1 or TRBD2 (6 bases each). The CDR3 totals 15 residues. Germline lookup yields CDR1 SGDLS and CDR2 YYNGEE. Between the trimmed V and J ends, which lost 2 bases and 8 bases, there was a span of 17 bases. This chain's CDR3 is CASSVRGHKPDEQFF. CDR3 coding DNA: TGTGCCAGCAGCGTCCGGGGGCACAAGCCGGATGAGCAGTTCTTC.

This clonotype was recorded many times. The chain joins TRBV18 to TRBJ2-7; D may correspond to TRBD1 or TRBD2 (5 bases each). V shed 3 bases and J shed 5 bases, with 8 bases lying between them. CDR1 is KGHSH and CDR2 is LQKENI in the germline V gene. The CDR3 contains 12 residues. CDR3 protein: CASSPQGDEQYF. DNA for the CDR3: TGTGCCAGCTCACCTCAGGGAGACGAGCAGTACTTC. Based on the CDR3 plus reference TRBV18 and TRBJ2-7, the full variable domain is NAGVMQNPRHLVRRRGQEARLRCSPMKGHSHVYWYRQLPEEGLKFMVYLQKENIIDESGMPKERFSAEFPKEGPSILRIQQVVRGDSAAYFCASSPQGDEQYFGPGTRLTVT.

This clonotype was counted at least ten times. The rearrangement uses TRBV12-3 or TRBV12-4 and TRBJ1-1, with D unclear. Trimming cost V 7 bases and J 0 bases, with 12 bases left between them. CDR3 length equals 14 residues. Here the CDR3 reads CASIPDGLNTEAFF. Written as DNA, the CDR3 is TGTGCCAGCATCCCGGACGGGCTGAACACTGAAGCTTTCTTT.

V usage is TRBV28 and J usage is TRBJ2-5, with D perhaps TRBD2 (5 bases). In germline, CDR1 is MDHEN, CDR2 SYDVKM. The CDR3 contains 14 residues. Trimming took off 2 bases at V and 3 bases at J, with 10 bases between the two ends. The DNA of the CDR3 is TGTGCCAGCAGTTTACCCGACGGGAAAGAGACCCAGTACTTC. Encoded protein: CASSLPDGKETQYF.

The V call is TRBV11-2, the J call TRBJ2-1; 9 nucleotides match TRBD2. Germline lookup yields CDR1 SGHAT and CDR2 FQNNGV. The CDR3 has 15 residues. The ends lost 3 bases at V and 8 bases at J; junction bases unmatched: 8. In DNA, the CDR3 is TGTGCCAGCAGCTTCGGGCGGGGGGGCTTCGATGAGCAGTTCTTC. Translated: CASSFGRGGFDEQFF.

Of note for this clonotype: Given the absence of the conserved phenylalanine or tryptophan at the CDR3 end, a read error is likely. V is TRBV20-1 and J is TRBJ1-1; possible D gene TRBD1, 5 bases. Deletions cut 3 bases from V and 7 bases from J, with 12 bases between. From germline, CDR1 is DFQATT and CDR2 SNEGSKA (reference sequence). The CDR3 has 12 residues. The CDR3 region is CSARGRQGEAFL. Here the CDR3 DNA reads TGCAGTGCTAGGGGTAGGCAGGGTGAAGCTTTCCTT.